A selection of T cell receptor beta chains follows, all from one sample in a study of T-cell memory formation after mild COVID-19. TCRdb analysed the 5' RACE reads with MiXCR anew, one entry per CDR3 protein. This table has around 210,000 distinct CDR3 sequences, over 9.5% appearing once. Sequenced sample: PBMCs or a T cell subset sorted from them (not recorded which). The receptor set was obtained from a man aged 18 to 35 who had mild COVID-19 (a few samples of this study predate the infection). Cell type and time point are not known. Both conserved end residues are part of each CDR3. D genes are given only for firm matches. Clone sizes are given selectively: once, few, many, or a class where the clone is expanded.

d_gene,v_gene,j_gene,abundance,CDR3aa,CDR3nt
.,TRBV7-9,TRBJ1-3,.,CASSLYGDSGNTIYF,TGTGCCAGCAGCTTATATGGGGACTCTGGAAACACCATATATTTT
.,TRBV18,TRBJ1-1,.,CASSRGWAENTEAFF,TGTGCCAGCTCACGAGGGTGGGCAGAGAACACTGAAGCTTTCTTT
.,TRBV5-1,TRBJ1-2,many,CASRSTQSGYGYTF,TGCGCCAGCAGATCGACCCAAAGTGGCTATGGCTACACCTTC
TRBD2,TRBV3-1,TRBJ2-5,.,CASRSLAEETQYF,TGTGCCAGCAGGTCTCTAGCGGAAGAGACCCAGTACTTC
.,TRBV20-1,TRBJ2-1,many,CSALDPSARSYNEQFF,TGCAGTGCCTTAGATCCTAGCGCCCGCTCCTACAATGAGCAGTTCTTC
.,TRBV5-1,TRBJ1-4,.,CASSDPGGSNEKLFF,TGCGCCAGCAGCGACCCCGGGGGATCCAATGAAAAACTGTTTTTT
.,TRBV7-8,TRBJ1-6,few,CASSLGARNSPLHF,TGTGCCAGCAGCTTAGGGGCGAGGAATTCACCCCTCCACTTT
.,TRBV10-3,TRBJ1-1,few,CAISESRGGSTEAFF,TGTGCCATCAGTGAGTCTCGGGGTGGAAGCACTGAAGCTTTCTTT
.,TRBV10-3,TRBJ2-2,few,CAISVQNTGELFF,TGTGCCATCAGTGTTCAAAACACCGGGGAGCTGTTTTTT
.,TRBV7-9,TRBJ2-3,.,CASSLAEMVTTDTQYF,TGTGCCAGCAGCTTAGCGGAGATGGTGACCACAGATACGCAGTATTTT
TRBD2,TRBV18,TRBJ2-2,few,CASSPTSGGATGELFF,TGTGCCAGCTCACCCACTAGCGGGGGCGCCACCGGGGAGCTGTTTTTT
.,TRBV4-1,TRBJ1-2,few,CASSQDRGVGYGYTF,TGCGCCAGCAGCCAAGATCGCGGGGTAGGCTATGGCTACACCTTC
TRBD1,TRBV12-3/TRBV12-4,TRBJ2-2,few,CASTNPGQGYTGELFF,TGTGCCAGCACTAACCCGGGACAGGGTTACACCGGGGAGCTGTTTTTT
TRBD1,TRBV11-3,TRBJ2-5,.,CASSQAGQGGETQYF,TGTGCCAGCAGCCAAGCCGGACAGGGAGGAGAGACCCAGTACTTC
TRBD1,TRBV7-6,TRBJ2-2,few,CASSSYRGSNTGELFF,TGTGCCAGCAGCTCCTACAGGGGCTCGAACACCGGGGAGCTGTTTTTT
TRBD2,TRBV9,TRBJ2-5,many,CASSVASLAGGLGETQYF,TGTGCCAGCAGCGTAGCTTCTCTAGCGGGGGGCCTCGGAGAGACCCAGTACTTC
TRBD1,TRBV7-3,TRBJ2-2,few,CASSAPGTVTGELFF,TGTGCCAGCAGCGCCCCCGGGACAGTCACCGGGGAGCTGTTTTTT
.,TRBV7-2,TRBJ2-3,few,CASSLGPSGDTQYF,TGTGCCAGCAGCCTCGGGCCCTCTGGAGATACGCAGTATTTT
TRBD1,TRBV2,TRBJ1-5,many,CASSENRGLQPQHF,TGTGCCAGCAGTGAAAACAGGGGGCTACAGCCCCAGCATTTT
.,TRBV20-1,TRBJ1-6,.,CSARDRVSLHF,TGCAGTGCTAGAGATCGGGTTTCCCTCCACTTT
TRBD1,TRBV11-2,TRBJ1-6,few,CASSRTGVRLLHF,TGTGCCAGCAGCCGGACAGGGGTACGTCTCCTCCACTTT
.,TRBV23-1,TRBJ2-3,.,CASSQSRIRISTDTQYF,TGCGCCAGCAGTCAATCACGGATCAGGATAAGCACAGATACGCAGTATTTT
TRBD1,TRBV7-6,TRBJ2-3,few,CASSRTGDTQYF,TGTGCCAGCAGCCGGACAGGAGATACGCAGTATTTT
TRBD2,TRBV7-3,TRBJ2-3,.,CASSRSGEQDTQYF,TGTGCCAGCAGCCGTAGCGGGGAGCAGGATACGCAGTATTTT
.,TRBV7-9,TRBJ2-3,.,CASNLGGRTDTQYF,TGTGCCAGCAACCTTGGGGGTCGCACAGATACGCAGTATTTT
TRBD2,TRBV18,TRBJ2-3,.,CASSHSYSGGAPSTDTQYF,TGTGCCAGCTCGCATAGCTACAGCGGGGGAGCTCCTAGCACAGATACGCAGTATTTT
TRBD1,TRBV12-3/TRBV12-4,TRBJ1-1,few,CASSVQGVAEAFF,TGTGCCAGCAGTGTCCAGGGGGTCGCTGAAGCTTTCTTT
.,TRBV2,TRBJ2-3,few,CASSGQGTDTQYF,TGTGCCAGCAGTGGCCAGGGCACAGATACGCAGTATTTT
TRBD1,TRBV2,TRBJ2-7,.,CASSPGQGFSSSYEQYF,TGTGCCAGCAGCCCGGGACAGGGATTTTCATCTTCCTACGAGCAGTACTTC
TRBD2,TRBV13,TRBJ2-3,few,CASSSPLAGSTDTQYF,TGTGCCAGCAGCTCACCACTAGCGGGGAGCACAGATACGCAGTATTTT
.,TRBV7-8,TRBJ2-5,.,CASSLARQFGRETQYF,TGTGCCAGCAGCTTAGCCCGCCAGTTTGGTAGGGAGACCCAGTACTTC
TRBD2,TRBV10-1,TRBJ2-3,.,CASSESSGVTDTQYF,TGCGCCAGCAGTGAGTCGAGCGGGGTCACAGATACGCAGTATTTT
.,TRBV9,TRBJ1-4,.,CASSVSATRNEKLFF,TGTGCCAGCAGCGTATCAGCGACTAGAAATGAAAAACTGTTTTTT
.,TRBV24-1,TRBJ2-3,.,CATSDLGSEGADTQYF,TGTGCCACCAGTGATTTGGGGTCCGAAGGGGCAGATACGCAGTATTTT
.,TRBV7-2,TRBJ2-1,.,CALEAQFNEQFF,TGTGCCCTCGAGGCCCAGTTCAATGAGCAGTTCTTC
TRBD1,TRBV5-1,TRBJ2-1,many,CASSHPGPGGNEQFF,TGCGCCAGCAGCCACCCGGGGCCAGGGGGCAATGAGCAGTTCTTC